This T cell receptor beta chain was sequenced in a study of cytomegalovirus exposure and HLA in healthy donors. Study-level findings and limits: Sequencing had likely introduced a cluster of highly shared sequence variants as an artifact. Later genetic work tied a missense DCLRE1C variant to beta-chain V and J trimming.

This CDR3 spans 18 amino acids. The germline gives CDR1 SSHAT, CDR2 FNYEAQ (reference sequence). The PCR used 60 Vbeta and 13 Jbeta primers. Generated by immunoSEQ multiplex PCR, the TCRdb table keeps only in-frame clones and is missing some. The sample shows about 57,000 clones, about 83% of them seen only once. With regard to this clone: Its antigen is still unknown. A read error may account for a junction end that differs from germline.

The chain couples TRBV7-7 to TRBJ2-5, with TRBD2 matching over 12 bases. The receptor's source is a young man in good health and CMV-seronegative. The material sequenced was PBMCs. CDR3 DNA: TGTGCTAGCAGCTTAGCGGGACTAGCGGGCCCGCGGGGAGAGACCCAGTACTTC. This sequence encodes CASSLAGLAGPRGETQYF.